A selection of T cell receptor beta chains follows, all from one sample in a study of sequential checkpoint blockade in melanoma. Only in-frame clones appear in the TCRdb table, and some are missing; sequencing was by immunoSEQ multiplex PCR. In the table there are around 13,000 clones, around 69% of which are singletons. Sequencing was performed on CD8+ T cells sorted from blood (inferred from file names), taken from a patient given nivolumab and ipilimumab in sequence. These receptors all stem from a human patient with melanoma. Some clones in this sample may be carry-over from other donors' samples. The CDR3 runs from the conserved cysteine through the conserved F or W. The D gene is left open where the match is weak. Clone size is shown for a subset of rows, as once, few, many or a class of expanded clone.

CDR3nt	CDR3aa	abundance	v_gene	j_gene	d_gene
TGTGCCAGCTTGAACGGGGAAGAGACCCAGTACTTC	CASLNGEETQYF	-	TRBV7-9	TRBJ2-5	-
TGTGCCAGCAGCTTGCAGGGCCCCGATACGCAGTATTTT	CASSLQGPDTQYF	-	TRBV7-9	TRBJ2-3	-
TGTGCCAGCAGCCAGGCGCCTCAGGCCTTCGCGCAGTATTTT	CASSQAPQAFAQYF	-	TRBV6-5	TRBJ2-3	-
TGTGCCAGCAGTTCACAGGGATACTACACTGAAGCTTTCTTT	CASSSQGYYTEAFF	-	TRBV27	TRBJ1-1	-
TGTGCCAGCAGTGTAGAGCCCGGGGAGCTGTTTTTT	CASSVEPGELFF	-	TRBV2	TRBJ2-2	-
TGTGCCAGCAGACTGGACAGGGGCACCGGGGAGCTGTTTTTT	CASRLDRGTGELFF	-	TRBV6-6	TRBJ2-2	TRBD1
TGTGCCAGCAAATTGGGCCGGACAGCTCAAGAGACCCAGTACTTC	CASKLGRTAQETQYF	-	TRBV7-2	TRBJ2-5	-
TGTGCCTGGAGTGTAACAGGGAATGAGCAGTTCTTC	CAWSVTGNEQFF	-	TRBV30	TRBJ2-1	-
TGTGCCAGCAGTCCTCCGGGACAGGAACTAGGCGAGCAGTACTTC	CASSPPGQELGEQYF	-	TRBV27	TRBJ2-7	TRBD1
TGTGCCAGCAGCTTAGGACAGGGGGACGAGCAGTACTTC	CASSLGQGDEQYF	-	TRBV11-2	TRBJ2-7	TRBD1
TGTGCCAGCAGCCCTCCCCCTAATTACTTCGCGGATACGCAGTATTTT	CASSPPPNYFADTQYF	-	TRBV5-8	TRBJ2-3	-
TGTGCCAGCAGCTTCCGCTACGAGCAGTACTTC	CASSFRYEQYF	-	TRBV6-5	TRBJ2-7	-
TGTGCCAGCAGCCTAACAGGGGTGGGAGGCTATGGCTACACCTTC	CASSLTGVGGYGYTF	-	TRBV9	TRBJ1-2	TRBD1
TGCGCCAGCAGGGTTACAGACACTGAAGCTTTCTTT	CASRVTDTEAFF	-	TRBV5-1	TRBJ1-1	-
TGTGCCAGCAGTGGACTAGCGGGGGGCGGCAATGAGCAGTTCTTC	CASSGLAGGGNEQFF	-	TRBV7-9	TRBJ2-1	TRBD2
TGCGCCAGCAGCCGAGACAGATACCGTGAGCAGTTCTTC	CASSRDRYREQFF	-	TRBV4-3	TRBJ2-1	-
TGTGCCAGCAGGACAGGGGCCGGGGTGGGCACTGAAGCTTTCTTT	CASRTGAGVGTEAFF	once	TRBV7-9	TRBJ1-1	TRBD1
TGTGCCAGCAGCTTAGAGTACCGGGTTGGTAGCTACACCTTC	CASSLEYRVGSYTF	-	TRBV7-9	TRBJ1-2	-
TGTGCCAGCAGCGGAGATGAGCAGTTCTTC	CASSGDEQFF	-	TRBV9	TRBJ2-1	-
TGTGCCAGCAGCAGACGGGACTTCGGTCCCGATGAGCAGTTCTTC	CASSRRDFGPDEQFF	-	TRBV7-9	TRBJ2-1	-
TGCGCCAGCAGCCAAGCGCGGGGGGGCCTCAATGAGCAGTTCTTC	CASSQARGGLNEQFF	-	TRBV7-2	TRBJ2-1	TRBD2
TGTGCCAGCAGCACCTCGACAGGGGCATCGAACAATGAGCAGTTCTTC	CASSTSTGASNNEQFF	-	TRBV9	TRBJ2-1	TRBD1
TGTGCCAGCAGCCACGGACAGGGGTACAATGAGCAGTTCTTC	CASSHGQGYNEQFF	-	TRBV27	TRBJ2-1	TRBD1
TGCAGCGTTGAGGGCAGGGGGAAGACTGAAGCTTTCTTT	CSVEGRGKTEAFF	-	TRBV29-1	TRBJ1-1	TRBD1
TGTGCCAGCAGCTTGACAGTTAGCAATCAGCCCCAGCATTTT	CASSLTVSNQPQHF	-	TRBV7-9	TRBJ1-5	-
TGTGCCAGCAGTGAAGCGCGGGGGCAGGGCACAGATACGCAGTATTTT	CASSEARGQGTDTQYF	-	TRBV2	TRBJ2-3	-
TGTGCCAGCAGTAGGAATCCGGGACAGAGCACTGAAGCTTTCTTT	CASSRNPGQSTEAFF	-	TRBV6-1	TRBJ1-1	TRBD1
TGCGCCAGCAGCTCCCGGGACAGGGGATGGTTCTACGAGCAGTACTTC	CASSSRDRGWFYEQYF	-	TRBV5-1	TRBJ2-7	TRBD1
TGTGCCAGCAGCCGCCCGGGACTAGAGGCAGAGACCCAGTACTTC	CASSRPGLEAETQYF	-	TRBV5-4	TRBJ2-5	TRBD2
TGTGCCAGCAGCTTAGAGAGGGACAACTTCTACGAGCAGTACTTC	CASSLERDNFYEQYF	-	TRBV7-6	TRBJ2-7	-
TGCGCCAGCAGCTTGGGACAGCCCGGTGGCTACAATGAGCAGTTCTTC	CASSLGQPGGYNEQFF	-	TRBV5-1	TRBJ2-1	-
TGCAGCGTTATCCCTTCGCGGGACAGGGCCTACGAGCAGTACTTC	CSVIPSRDRAYEQYF	-	TRBV29-1	TRBJ2-7	TRBD1
TGTGCCAGTAGGAGGGCTGGATGGAACACTGAAGCTTTCTTT	CASRRAGWNTEAFF	medium-sized	TRBV19	TRBJ1-1	-
TGTGCTAGTGGTTCCTACCGGGACAGGGTCACCGGGGAGCTGTTTTTT	CASGSYRDRVTGELFF	-	TRBV12-5	TRBJ2-2	TRBD1
TGTGCCAGCAGTGTGTCAGGTGGCTCCTACGAGCAGTACTTC	CASSVSGGSYEQYF	-	TRBV2	TRBJ2-7	-
TGCGCCAGCAGCTTATCAGGGGGGAAGTATAATTCACCCCTCCACTTT	CASSLSGGKYNSPLHF	-	TRBV5-1	TRBJ1-6	TRBD1
TGTGCCAGCAGCCGCGACAGGGGCTCGTCCAATGAGCAGTTCTTC	CASSRDRGSSNEQFF	-	TRBV7-6	TRBJ2-1	TRBD1
TGTGCCAGCAGCCCTAACACAGGGACCTATGGCTACACCTTC	CASSPNTGTYGYTF	-	TRBV7-8	TRBJ1-2	-
TGTGCCAGCAGCTTTCTTGGACAGGGGACCTACGAGCAGTACTTC	CASSFLGQGTYEQYF	few	TRBV5-5	TRBJ2-7	TRBD1
TGTGCCAGCAGCGCCGAGGGGGCTAGCTCTCAGCCCCAGCATTTT	CASSAEGASSQPQHF	-	TRBV9	TRBJ1-5	TRBD1
TGTGCCAGCAGTCCGGGACAGGGGGCGGTGCATTCACCCCTCCACTTT	CASSPGQGAVHSPLHF	once	TRBV7-6	TRBJ1-6	TRBD1
TGTGCCAGTAGTATATTAGGTTCGGGGGAGCAGTACTTC	CASSILGSGEQYF	few	TRBV19	TRBJ2-7	-
TGTGCTAGCAGCTATACCCTAGCGGGGGGTTACACCGGGGAGCTGTTTTTT	CASSYTLAGGYTGELFF	-	TRBV7-7	TRBJ2-2	TRBD2
TGTGCCAGCAGCTTAATAGGGGGCGTGGATACGCAGTATTTT	CASSLIGGVDTQYF	few	TRBV7-3	TRBJ2-3	TRBD1
TGCACCAGCAGCCAAGATCTTGGACTAGCGGGGGGCATAAACAATGAGCAGTTCTTC	CTSSQDLGLAGGINNEQFF	-	TRBV1	TRBJ2-1	-
TGTGCCAGCAGCCAAGTCGAGGGCAATCAGCCCCAGCATTTT	CASSQVEGNQPQHF	-	TRBV4-2	TRBJ1-5	-